This T cell receptor beta chain was documented in a study of T-cell reconstitution after alpha-beta-depleted transplantation in children. The germline V gene has CDR1 SGHVS and CDR2 FNYEAQ. V lost 4 bases to trimming and J lost 2 bases, with 12 bases between them. The CDR3 has 14 amino acids. This clonotype occurred a few times. TCRbeta library preparation incorporated unique molecular identifiers. TCRdb fed the PCR reads into MiXCR, producing one record per CDR3 protein. The table records just under 250,000 distinct CDR3 sequences, under 30% of them present only once. The chain joins TRBV7-6 to TRBJ2-7, with TRBD1 as a possible D gene (5 bases). The clonotype was recovered from a girl aged 2-10 years with Fanconi anemia, due to receive a stem cell transplant. Sequenced material: PBMCs, taken before TCRalphabeta/CD19-depleted stem cell transplant. The DNA of the CDR3 is TGTGCCAGCAGCTCTCAGGGTCAACCCTACGAGCAGTACTTC. The encoded protein is CASSSQGQPYEQYF.